The T cell receptor beta chain under discussion was sequenced for a study of regulatory dendritic cells for organ transplantation. Sorted subsets were CFSE-labeled and cultured less than six days with allogeneic dendritic cells. The data were produced by immunoSEQ multiplex PCR, yet TCRdb's version contains in-frame clones alone and is incomplete. This sample has fewer than 15,000 clones, with approximately 75% found just once. Whole-study results and caveats: Memory T cells were less diverse than naive, with memory CD8+ most oligoclonal. Alloreactive memory CD8+ T cell pools varied considerably between individuals. Mature dendritic cells appeared to drive more memory CD8+ clonal expansion than regulatory ones.

V was shortened by 0 bases and J by 0 bases, with 7 bases between the two germline ends. The CDR3 spans 14 residues. CDR1 SGHDT and CDR2 YYEEEE come from the germline V gene. A note on this clone: Antigen: not known.

The chain uses TRBV5-6 and TRBJ2-7, with TRBD1 as a possible D gene (5 bases). The clonotype was recovered from a human donor in good health. The sequenced material came from naive CD8+ T cells from blood cultured with regulatory dendritic cells. The subset was: CD45RA+ naive T cells. This CDR3 reads CASSLEGSSYEQYF. CDR3 DNA: TGTGCCAGCAGCTTGGAGGGGTCCTCCTACGAGCAGTACTTC.